Listed below are T cell receptor beta chains from one sample, sequenced in a study of blood T cells in healthy people across ages. TCRdb re-called the 5' RACE reads with MiXCR, one entry per CDR3 protein. The top ten clones hold roughly 25% of a sample with 790,000 or so distinct CDR3 sequences, roughly three fifths of them seen once. The sequencing input was blood. The receptors were sampled from a man between 40 and 49 years old in good health. Both conserved end residues are part of each CDR3. The order of the fields is CDR3 protein, CDR3 DNA, D gene, J gene, V gene, clone size. The D gene is left open where the match is weak. Size tells how often a clone was seen (once, few, many) or the class of an expanded clone, and some rows leave it out.

CSGTGGNYGYTF	TGCAGTGGCACAGGGGGGAACTATGGCTACACCTTC	TRBD1	TRBJ1-2	TRBV20-1	many
CASSSSRTLYEQYF	TGTGCCAGCAGTTCCTCCCGGACTCTCTACGAGCAGTACTTC	.	TRBJ2-7	TRBV27	.
CASSYSESSGANVLTF	TGTGCCAGCAGTTACTCGGAGAGCTCTGGGGCCAACGTCCTGACTTTC	.	TRBJ2-6	TRBV6-5	.
CASSYDPEGYNYNEQFF	TGTGCCAGCAGCTACGACCCCGAGGGCTATAATTACAATGAGCAGTTCTTC	.	TRBJ2-1	TRBV9	few
CATARAGAETQYF	TGTGCCACCGCCCGGGCAGGTGCAGAGACCCAGTACTTC	.	TRBJ2-5	TRBV24-1	.
CASSSATGGESPLHF	TGTGCCAGCAGCTCGGCAACAGGGGGGGAGTCACCCCTCCACTTT	TRBD1	TRBJ1-6	TRBV7-9	many
CASSSPDRTLNSPLHF	TGTGCCAGCAGCTCTCCGGACAGGACCCTGAATTCACCCCTCCACTTT	TRBD1	TRBJ1-6	TRBV7-9	many
CASSSPGKTDTQYF	TGTGCCAGCAGTTCACCCGGAAAGACAGATACGCAGTATTTT	.	TRBJ2-3	TRBV11-3	once
CASSSPGGTTDTQYF	TGTGCCAGCAGTTCCCCGGGGGGCACGACAGATACGCAGTATTTT	.	TRBJ2-3	TRBV27	few
CASSLSGSRMQETQYF	TGTGCCAGCAGTCTTAGCGGGAGCCGGATGCAAGAGACCCAGTACTTC	TRBD2	TRBJ2-5	TRBV7-3	.
CATSDYNRGLSNTGELFF	TGTGCCACCAGTGATTATAACAGGGGGCTGTCGAACACCGGGGAGCTGTTTTTT	TRBD1	TRBJ2-2	TRBV24-1	.
CSARATSGQGNYGYTF	TGCAGTGCTAGAGCCACCTCCGGACAGGGAAACTATGGCTACACCTTC	TRBD1	TRBJ1-2	TRBV20-1	.
CASSLLGDTNTGELFF	TGCGCCAGCAGCCTTTTGGGTGATACGAACACCGGGGAGCTGTTTTTT	.	TRBJ2-2	TRBV5-1	once
CASSVTGYQETQYF	TGTGCCAGCAGTGTAACAGGGTACCAAGAGACCCAGTACTTC	.	TRBJ2-5	TRBV28	.
CASSQVLYPVNSPLHF	TGCGCCAGCAGCCAAGTCCTCTATCCTGTAAATTCACCCCTCCACTTT	.	TRBJ1-6	TRBV4-1	.
CSVEGQGTTDTQYF	TGCAGCGTTGAAGGGCAGGGCACCACAGATACGCAGTATTTT	.	TRBJ2-3	TRBV29-1	.
CASSQSWMRDRGDQPQHF	TGCGCCAGCAGCCAAAGCTGGATGAGAGACAGGGGCGATCAGCCCCAGCATTTT	TRBD1	TRBJ1-5	TRBV4-1	once
CASSPRVPYTQYF	TGTGCCAGCAGCCCCAGGGTTCCATATACGCAGTATTTT	.	TRBJ2-3	TRBV14	once
CSAPTDRADGYTF	TGCAGTGCTCCTACGGACAGGGCGGATGGCTACACCTTC	TRBD1	TRBJ1-2	TRBV20-1	.
CSVVTLSGANVLTF	TGCAGCGTTGTCACTCTCTCTGGGGCCAACGTCCTGACTTTC	.	TRBJ2-6	TRBV29-1	.
CATNIGNEQFF	TGTGCCACCAACATAGGGAATGAGCAGTTCTTC	.	TRBJ2-1	TRBV10-3	few
CSVEVNTEAFF	TGCAGCGTTGAGGTGAACACTGAAGCTTTCTTT	.	TRBJ1-1	TRBV29-1	.
CASSLRAGGYNYGYTF	TGTGCCAGCAGCTTACGAGCTGGAGGGTATAACTATGGCTACACCTTC	.	TRBJ1-2	TRBV11-3	few
CATSATGIEAFF	TGTGCCACCAGCGCAACAGGGATCGAAGCTTTCTTT	.	TRBJ1-1	TRBV24-1	.
CASSKDRASGANVLTF	TGTGCCAGCAGCAAGGACAGGGCCTCTGGGGCCAACGTCCTGACTTTC	TRBD1	TRBJ2-6	TRBV7-2	few
CASRLAGGHEQFF	TGTGCCAGTAGACTAGCGGGGGGGCATGAGCAGTTCTTC	TRBD2	TRBJ2-1	TRBV6-1	.
CATSDLGTGREETQYF	TGTGCCACCAGTGATCTAGGGACAGGGAGGGAAGAGACCCAGTACTTC	TRBD1	TRBJ2-5	TRBV24-1	.
CASSTSAVNSPLHF	.	.	TRBJ1-6	TRBV12-3/TRBV12-4	.
CASSMGLSHGDTQYF	TGTGCCAGCAGCATGGGACTTTCACACGGGGATACGCAGTATTTT	.	TRBJ2-3	TRBV5-5	.